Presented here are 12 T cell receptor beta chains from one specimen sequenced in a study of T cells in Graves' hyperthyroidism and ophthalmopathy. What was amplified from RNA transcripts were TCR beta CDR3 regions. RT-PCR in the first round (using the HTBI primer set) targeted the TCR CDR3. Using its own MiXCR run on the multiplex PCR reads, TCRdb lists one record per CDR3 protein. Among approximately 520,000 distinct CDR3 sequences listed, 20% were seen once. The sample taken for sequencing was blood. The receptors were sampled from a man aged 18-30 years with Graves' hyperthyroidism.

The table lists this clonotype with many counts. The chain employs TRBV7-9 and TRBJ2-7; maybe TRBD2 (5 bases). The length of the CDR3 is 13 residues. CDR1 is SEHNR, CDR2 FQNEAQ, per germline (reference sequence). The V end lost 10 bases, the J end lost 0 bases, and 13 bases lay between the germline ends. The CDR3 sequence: CATGQRSSYEQYF. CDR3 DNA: TGTGCCACCGGCCAGCGGAGCTCCTACGAGCAGTACTTC. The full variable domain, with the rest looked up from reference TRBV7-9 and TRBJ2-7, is DTGVSQNPRHKITKRGQNVTFRCDPISEHNRLYWYRQTLGQGPEFLTYFQNEAQLEKSRLLSDRFSAERPKGSFSTLEIQRTEQGDSAMYLCATGQRSSYEQYFGPGTRLTVT.

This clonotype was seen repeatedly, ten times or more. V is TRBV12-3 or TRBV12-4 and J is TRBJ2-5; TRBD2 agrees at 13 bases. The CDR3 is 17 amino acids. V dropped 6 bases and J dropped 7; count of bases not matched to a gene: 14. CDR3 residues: CASSPGLAGPWGATQYF. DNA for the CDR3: TGTGCCAGCAGCCCGGGACTAGCGGGGCCCTGGGGTGCGACCCAGTACTTC.

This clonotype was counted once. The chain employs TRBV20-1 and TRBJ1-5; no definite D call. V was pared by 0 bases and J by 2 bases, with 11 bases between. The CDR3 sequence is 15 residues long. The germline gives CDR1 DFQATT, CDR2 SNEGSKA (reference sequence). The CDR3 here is CSARDQPVGNQPQHF. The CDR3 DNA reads TGCAGTGCTAGAGATCAGCCTGTGGGCAATCAGCCCCAGCATTTT.

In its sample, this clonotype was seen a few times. The CDR3 nucleotides read TGTGCCACCAGTGATTTTGGAGCGGGTGCTTTCTTT. It codes for CATSDFGAGAFF. V is TRBV24-1 and J is TRBJ1-1; no clear D gene. V was trimmed by 1 base and J by 11 bases, leaving 10 bases between them. The CDR3 consists of 12 residues. Germline V gene data show CDR1 as KGHDR and CDR2 as SFDVKD.

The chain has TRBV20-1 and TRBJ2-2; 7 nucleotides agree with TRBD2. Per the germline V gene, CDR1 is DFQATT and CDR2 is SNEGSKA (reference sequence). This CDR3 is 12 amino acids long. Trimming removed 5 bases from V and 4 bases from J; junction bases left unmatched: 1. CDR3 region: CSAGGGTGELFF. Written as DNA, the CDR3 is TGCAGTGCTGGCGGGGGCACCGGGGAGCTGTTTTTT.

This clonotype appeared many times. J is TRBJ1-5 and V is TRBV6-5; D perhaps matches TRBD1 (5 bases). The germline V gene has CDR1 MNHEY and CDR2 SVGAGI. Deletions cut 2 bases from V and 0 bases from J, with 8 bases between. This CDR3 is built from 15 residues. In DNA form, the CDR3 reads TGTGCCAGCAGTTACCGACAGCATAGCAATCAGCCCCAGCATTTT. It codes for CASSYRQHSNQPQHF.

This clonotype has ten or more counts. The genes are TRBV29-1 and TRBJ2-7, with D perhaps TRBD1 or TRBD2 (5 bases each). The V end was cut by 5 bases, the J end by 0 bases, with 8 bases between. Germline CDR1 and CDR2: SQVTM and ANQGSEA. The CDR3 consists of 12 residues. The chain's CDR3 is CSVMGPSYEQYF. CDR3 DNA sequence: TGCAGCGTTATGGGACCCTCCTACGAGCAGTACTTC.

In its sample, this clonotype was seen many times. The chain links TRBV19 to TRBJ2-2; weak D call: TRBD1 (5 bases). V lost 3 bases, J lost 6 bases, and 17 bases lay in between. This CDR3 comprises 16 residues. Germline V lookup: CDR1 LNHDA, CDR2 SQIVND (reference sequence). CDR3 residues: CASSIGRRVYSGELFF. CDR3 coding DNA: TGTGCCAGTAGTATCGGGCGCAGGGTTTATTCCGGGGAGCTGTTTTTT. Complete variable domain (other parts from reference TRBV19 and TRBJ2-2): DGGITQSPKYLFRKEGQNVTLSCEQNLNHDAMYWYRQDPGQGLRLIYYSQIVNDFQKGDIAEGYSVSREKKESFPLTVTSAQKNPTAFYLCASSIGRRVYSGELFFGEGSRLTVL.

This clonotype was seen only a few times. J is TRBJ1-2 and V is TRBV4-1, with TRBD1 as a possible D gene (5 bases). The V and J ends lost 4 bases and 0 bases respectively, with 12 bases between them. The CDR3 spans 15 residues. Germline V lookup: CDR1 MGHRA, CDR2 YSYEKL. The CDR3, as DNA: TGCGCCAGCAGCCGGGCAGGGCCCTCTAACTATGGCTACACCTTC. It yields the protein CASSRAGPSNYGYTF.

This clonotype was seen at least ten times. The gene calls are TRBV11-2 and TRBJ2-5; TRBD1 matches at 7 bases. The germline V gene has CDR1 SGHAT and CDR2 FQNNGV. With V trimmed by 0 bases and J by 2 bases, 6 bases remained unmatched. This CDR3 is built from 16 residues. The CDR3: CASSLEGGLFQETQYF. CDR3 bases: TGTGCCAGCAGCTTAGAAGGGGGCTTATTTCAAGAGACCCAGTACTTC.

DNA for the CDR3: TGTGCCAGCAAACCAGGGGGTAGATCTGGAAACACCATATATTTT. Residues: CASKPGGRSGNTIYF. The V and J genes are TRBV6-1 and TRBJ1-3; 7 bases line up with TRBD1. The J segment lost 1 base and the V segment lost 7 bases, leaving 7 bases of the junction unmatched. This CDR3 contains 15 residues. Germline V gene lookup returns CDR1 MNHNS and CDR2 SASEGT.

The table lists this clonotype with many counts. CDR3 residues: CASSRGRGDTEAFF. DNA of the CDR3: TGTGCCAGCAGCAGGGGGCGCGGAGATACTGAAGCTTTCTTT. The chain recombines TRBV12-3 or TRBV12-4 with TRBJ1-1, with 8 positions matching TRBD1. This CDR3 region has 14 residues. The trim removed 6 bases at V and 5 bases at J, leaving 8 bases unmatched.